The T cell receptor (beta chain) under discussion was sequenced for a study of pediatric ulcerative colitis. Points from the study as a whole: Two rectal clonotypes were found only in ulcerative colitis patients, all of them.

Clones were read by immunoSEQ multiplex PCR, and TCRdb kept only the in-frame ones, dropping some. Among about 32,000 clones listed, around 82% were seen once. Note on this clone: Its matching antigen is unknown.

With V trimmed by 0 bases and J by 1 base, 6 bases remained unmatched. CDR3 size: 17 residues. CDR1 and CDR2 from the germline V gene are SGDLS and YYNGEE. No immunosuppressive drugs were given to ulcerative colitis patients before diagnostic colonoscopy. This receptor was identified in a boy aged 5 to 17 with severe ulcerative colitis. Sequenced input: blood. The J gene is TRBJ2-5, the V gene TRBV9; 10 bases align to TRBD2. In nucleotides, the CDR3 is TGTGCCAGCAGCGTAGCTCCCCAGCGGGGGGGCCAAGAGACCCAGTACTTC. This sequence encodes CASSVAPQRGGQETQYF.